Below, one TCR beta chain is given with its context. This sample is part of a study of blood T cell repertoires in COVID-19. CDR1 is SNHLY and CDR2 is FYNNEI in the germline V gene. Trimming shortened V by 6 bases and J by 5 bases, and 20 bases separated the two germline ends. The CDR3 loop spans 17 amino acids. Sequenced by immunoSEQ multiplex PCR; TCRdb stores in-frame clones only, minus some. The table records under 85,000 clones, around 74% of them present only once. Sequenced: peripheral blood. The chain uses TRBV2 and TRBJ1-6; D call uncertain. The receptor's source is a human donor in a cohort sampled during active COVID-19. The CDR3: CASRRRREAGNNSPLHF. DNA for the CDR3: TGTGCCAGCAGGCGTCGTAGGGAGGCAGGAAATAATTCACCCCTCCACTTT.